This TCR beta chain is drawn from a study of blood T cells in healthy people across ages. Together with a sample-barcoded 5' primer, a J-beta primer mix was included in a second PCR lasting about 7 to 12 cycles. One entry per CDR3 protein results from TCRdb running MiXCR on the 5' RACE reads. The sample holds some 1.5 million distinct CDR3 sequences; 25% to 30% are singletons and the top ten take over 7%. The ends were cut back, 6 bases at V and 6 bases at J, with 17 bases in the middle. The CDR3 is 14 residues long. This clonotype was observed a few times. The clonotype was recovered from a woman aged 25 to 39 in good health. The sequenced sample consisted of blood. The rearrangement links TRBV12-3 or TRBV12-4 to TRBJ2-5; D assignment may be TRBD1 or TRBD2 (6 bases each). The CDR3 region is CASSPGGPMKTQYF. Written as DNA, the CDR3 is TGTGCCAGCAGCCCTGGGGGGCCTATGAAGACCCAGTACTTC.